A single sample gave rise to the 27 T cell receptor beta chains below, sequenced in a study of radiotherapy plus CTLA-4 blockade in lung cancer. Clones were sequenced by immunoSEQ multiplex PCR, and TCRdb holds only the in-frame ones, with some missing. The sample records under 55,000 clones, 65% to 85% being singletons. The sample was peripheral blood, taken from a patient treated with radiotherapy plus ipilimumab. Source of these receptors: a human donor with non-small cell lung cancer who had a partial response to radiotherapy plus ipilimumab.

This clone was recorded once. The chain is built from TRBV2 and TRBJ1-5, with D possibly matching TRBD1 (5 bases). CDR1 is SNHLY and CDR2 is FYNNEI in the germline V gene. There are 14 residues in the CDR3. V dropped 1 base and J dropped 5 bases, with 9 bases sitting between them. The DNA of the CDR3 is TGTGCCAGCAGTGAAGGGGGGGTCGATCAGCCCCAGCATTTT. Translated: CASSEGGVDQPQHF.

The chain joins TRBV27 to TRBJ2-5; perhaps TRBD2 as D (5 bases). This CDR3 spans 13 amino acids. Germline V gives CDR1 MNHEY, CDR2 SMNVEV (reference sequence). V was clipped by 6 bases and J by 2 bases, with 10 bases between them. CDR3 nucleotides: TGTGCCAGCAGGGTTGGACTTCAAGAGACCCAGTACTTC. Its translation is CASRVGLQETQYF.

The CDR3 DNA is TGTGCCAGCAGCCCAGGACAGGTCGCCCTTAACTATGGCTACACCTTC. Protein sequence: CASSPGQVALNYGYTF. The gene calls are TRBV7-9 and TRBJ1-2; 7 bases agree with TRBD1. Germline CDR1 reads SEHNR; CDR2 reads FQNEAQ (reference sequence). Unmatched junction bases numbered 10, after V lost 5 bases and J lost 1 base. CDR3 length: 16 amino acids. Based on the CDR3 plus reference TRBV7-9 and TRBJ1-2, the full variable domain is DTGVSQNPRHKITKRGQNVTFRCDPISEHNRLYWYRQTLGQGPEFLTYFQNEAQLEKSRLLSDRFSAERPKGSFSTLEIQRTEQGDSAMYLCASSPGQVALNYGYTFGSGTRLTVV.

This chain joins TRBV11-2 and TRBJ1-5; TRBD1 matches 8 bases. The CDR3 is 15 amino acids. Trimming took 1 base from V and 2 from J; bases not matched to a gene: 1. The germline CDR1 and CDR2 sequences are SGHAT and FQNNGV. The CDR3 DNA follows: TGTGCCAGCAGCTTAGCGACAGGGGGCAATCAGCCCCAGCATTTT. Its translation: CASSLATGGNQPQHF.

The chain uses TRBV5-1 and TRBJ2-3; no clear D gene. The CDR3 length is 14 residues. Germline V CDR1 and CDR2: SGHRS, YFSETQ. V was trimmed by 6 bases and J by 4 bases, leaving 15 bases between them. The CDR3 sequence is CASTLFSVSDTQYF. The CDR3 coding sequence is TGCGCCAGCACCCTGTTTTCGGTCTCAGATACGCAGTATTTT.

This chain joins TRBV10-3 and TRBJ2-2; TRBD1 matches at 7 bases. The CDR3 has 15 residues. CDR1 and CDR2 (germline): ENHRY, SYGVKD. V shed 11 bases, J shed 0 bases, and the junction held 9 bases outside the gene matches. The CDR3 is CAGSDRSANTGELFF. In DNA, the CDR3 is TGTGCCGGATCGGACAGGAGCGCGAACACCGGGGAGCTGTTTTTT.

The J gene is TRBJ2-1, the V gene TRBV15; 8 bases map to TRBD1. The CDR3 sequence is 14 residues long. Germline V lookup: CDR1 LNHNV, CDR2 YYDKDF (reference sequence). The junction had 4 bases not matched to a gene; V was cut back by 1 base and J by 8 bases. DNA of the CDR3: TGTGCCACCAGCAGAGGACAGGGGTTCGATGAGCAGTTCTTC. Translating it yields CATSRGQGFDEQFF.

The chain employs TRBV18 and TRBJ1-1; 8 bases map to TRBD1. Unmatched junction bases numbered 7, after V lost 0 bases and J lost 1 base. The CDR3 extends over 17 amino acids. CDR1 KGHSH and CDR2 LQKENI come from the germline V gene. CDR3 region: CASSPPLAGGTNTEAFF. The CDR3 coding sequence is TGTGCCAGCTCACCACCTTTGGCAGGGGGCACGAACACTGAAGCTTTCTTT.

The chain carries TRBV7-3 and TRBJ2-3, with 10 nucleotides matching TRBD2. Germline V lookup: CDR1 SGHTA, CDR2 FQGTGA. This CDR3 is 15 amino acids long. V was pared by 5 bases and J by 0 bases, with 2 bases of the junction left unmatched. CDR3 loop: CASSPAGGSTDTQYF. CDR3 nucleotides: TGTGCCAGCAGCCCAGCGGGGGGGAGCACAGATACGCAGTATTTT.

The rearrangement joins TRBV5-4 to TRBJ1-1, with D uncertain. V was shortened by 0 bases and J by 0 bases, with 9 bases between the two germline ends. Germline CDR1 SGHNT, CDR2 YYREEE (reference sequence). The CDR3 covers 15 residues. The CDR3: CASSLARGLNTEAFF. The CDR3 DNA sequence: TGTGCCAGCAGCTTGGCTCGGGGATTGAACACTGAAGCTTTCTTT.

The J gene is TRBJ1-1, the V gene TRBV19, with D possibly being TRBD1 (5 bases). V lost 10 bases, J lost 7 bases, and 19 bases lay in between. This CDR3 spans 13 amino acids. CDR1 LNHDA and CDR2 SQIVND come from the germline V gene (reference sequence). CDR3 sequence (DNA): TGTGCCACCGGGCTGATGGGCGGGGGTGAAGCTTTCTTT. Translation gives CATGLMGGGEAFF.

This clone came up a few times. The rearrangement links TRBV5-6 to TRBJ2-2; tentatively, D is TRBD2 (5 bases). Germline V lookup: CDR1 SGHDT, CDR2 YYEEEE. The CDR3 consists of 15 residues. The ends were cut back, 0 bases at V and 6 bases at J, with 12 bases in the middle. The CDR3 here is CASSLGGPRAGELFF. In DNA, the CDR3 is TGTGCCAGCAGCTTGGGCGGGCCACGCGCCGGGGAGCTGTTTTTT.

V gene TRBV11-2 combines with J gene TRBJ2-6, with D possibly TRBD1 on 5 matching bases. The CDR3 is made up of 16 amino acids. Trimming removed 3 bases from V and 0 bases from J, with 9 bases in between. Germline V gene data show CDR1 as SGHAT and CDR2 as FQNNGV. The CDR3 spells CASSFGQASGANVLTF. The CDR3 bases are TGTGCCAGCAGCTTTGGACAAGCCTCTGGGGCCAACGTCCTGACTTTC.

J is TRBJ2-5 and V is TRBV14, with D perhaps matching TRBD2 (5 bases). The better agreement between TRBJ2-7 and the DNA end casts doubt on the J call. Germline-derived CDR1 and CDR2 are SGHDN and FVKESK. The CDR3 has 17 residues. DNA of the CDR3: TGTGCCAGCAGCCGAGGGCCGGGATCTCAGGATGGCTACGAGCAGTACTTC. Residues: CASSRGPGSQDGYEQYF.

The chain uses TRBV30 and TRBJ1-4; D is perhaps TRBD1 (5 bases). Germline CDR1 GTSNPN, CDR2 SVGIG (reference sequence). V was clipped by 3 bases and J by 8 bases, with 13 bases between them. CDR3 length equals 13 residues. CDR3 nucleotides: TGTGCCTGGAGCGTCCGGGGGGGGGAAAAACTGTTTTTT. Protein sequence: CAWSVRGGEKLFF.

CDR3 sequence reads: CASSSRGDTQYF. The CDR3 bases are TGTGCCAGCAGCTCAAGGGGTGATACGCAGTATTTT. The rearrangement uses TRBV6-6 and TRBJ2-3; TRBD1 might be the D (5 bases). CDR1 is MNHNY and CDR2 is SVGAGI in the germline V gene (reference sequence). V gave up 6 bases and J gave up 6 bases, with 10 bases separating them. There are 12 residues in the CDR3.

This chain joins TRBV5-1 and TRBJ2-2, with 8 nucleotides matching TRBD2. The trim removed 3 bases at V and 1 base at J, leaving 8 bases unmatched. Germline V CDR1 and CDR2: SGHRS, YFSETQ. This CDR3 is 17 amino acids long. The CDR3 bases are TGCGCCAGCAGCTCCCGCAGCGGGGGCCGGAACACCGGGGAGCTGTTTTTT. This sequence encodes CASSSRSGGRNTGELFF.

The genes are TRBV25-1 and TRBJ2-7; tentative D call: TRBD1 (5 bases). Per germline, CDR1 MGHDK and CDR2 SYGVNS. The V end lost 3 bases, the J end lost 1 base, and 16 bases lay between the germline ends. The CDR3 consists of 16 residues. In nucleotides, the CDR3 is TGTGCCAGCAGTGATCAGGGCAGGGCAAATTCCTACGAGCAGTACTTC. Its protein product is CASSDQGRANSYEQYF.

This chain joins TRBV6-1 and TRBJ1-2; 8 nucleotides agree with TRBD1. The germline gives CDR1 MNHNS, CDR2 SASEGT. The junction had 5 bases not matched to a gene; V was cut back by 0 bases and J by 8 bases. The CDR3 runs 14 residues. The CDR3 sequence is CASSEAGQGQGYTF. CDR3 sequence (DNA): TGTGCCAGCAGTGAAGCAGGACAGGGTCAGGGCTACACCTTC.

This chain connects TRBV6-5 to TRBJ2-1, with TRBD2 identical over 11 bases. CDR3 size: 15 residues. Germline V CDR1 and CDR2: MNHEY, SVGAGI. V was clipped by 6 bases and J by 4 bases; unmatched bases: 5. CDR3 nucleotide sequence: TGTGCCAGCAGCAGACTAGCGGGGCTTTACAATGAGCAGTTCTTC. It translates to CASSRLAGLYNEQFF.

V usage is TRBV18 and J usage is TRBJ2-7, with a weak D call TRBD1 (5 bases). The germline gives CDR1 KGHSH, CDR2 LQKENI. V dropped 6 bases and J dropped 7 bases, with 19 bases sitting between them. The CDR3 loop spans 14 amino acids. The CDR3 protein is CASSLTAGQEEQYF. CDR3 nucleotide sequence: TGTGCCAGCTCTCTCACGGCAGGGCAGGAAGAGCAGTACTTC.

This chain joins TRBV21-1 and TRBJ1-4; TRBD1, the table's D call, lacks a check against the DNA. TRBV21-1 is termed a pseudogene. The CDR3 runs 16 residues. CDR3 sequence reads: CAGGRDRAATNEKLFF. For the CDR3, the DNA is TGTGCCGGAGGCCGGGACAGGGCCGCAACTAATGAAAAACTGTTTTTT.

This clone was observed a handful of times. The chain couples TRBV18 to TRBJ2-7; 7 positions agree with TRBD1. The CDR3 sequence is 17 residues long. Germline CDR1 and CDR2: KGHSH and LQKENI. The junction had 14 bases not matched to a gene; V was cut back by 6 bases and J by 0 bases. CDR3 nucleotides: TGTGCCAGCTCGCTACGGCCCGGGACAGTCTTCTCCTACGAGCAGTACTTC. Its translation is CASSLRPGTVFSYEQYF.

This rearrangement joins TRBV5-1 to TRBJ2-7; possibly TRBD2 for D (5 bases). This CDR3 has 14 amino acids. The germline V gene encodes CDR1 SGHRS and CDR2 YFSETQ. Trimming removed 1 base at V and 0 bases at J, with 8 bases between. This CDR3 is CASSLSGSSYEQYF. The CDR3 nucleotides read TGCGCCAGCAGCTTGTCGGGGAGCTCCTACGAGCAGTACTTC.

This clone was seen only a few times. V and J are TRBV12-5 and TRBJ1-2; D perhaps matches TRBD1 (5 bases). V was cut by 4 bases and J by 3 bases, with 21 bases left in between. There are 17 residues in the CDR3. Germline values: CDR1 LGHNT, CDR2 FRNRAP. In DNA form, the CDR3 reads TGTGCTAGTGGTTCGTTTAGTTGGGGGGTTTTTTACTATGGCTACACCTTC. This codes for CASGSFSWGVFYYGYTF.

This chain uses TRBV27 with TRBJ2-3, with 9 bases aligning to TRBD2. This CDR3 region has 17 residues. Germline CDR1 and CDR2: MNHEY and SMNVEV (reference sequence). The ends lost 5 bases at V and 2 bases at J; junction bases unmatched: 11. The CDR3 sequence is CASSPGLAGGYTDTQYF. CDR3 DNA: TGTGCCAGCAGTCCGGGACTAGCTGGGGGATACACAGATACGCAGTATTTT.

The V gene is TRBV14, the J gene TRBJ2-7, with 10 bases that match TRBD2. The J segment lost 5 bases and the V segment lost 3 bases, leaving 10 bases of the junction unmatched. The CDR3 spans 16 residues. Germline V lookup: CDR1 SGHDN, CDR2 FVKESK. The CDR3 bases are TGTGCCAGCAGCCAGGCCCCACTAGCGGGGTCCCACGAGCAGTACTTC. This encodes CASSQAPLAGSHEQYF.